This TCR beta chain comes out of a study of control samples from healthy donors and cancer patients. Measured with immunoSEQ multiplex PCR; TCRdb has only the in-frame clones, and not every one. Among about 180,000 clones listed, 90% to 95% were seen once. V dropped 3 bases and J dropped 5; count of bases not matched to a gene: 4. This CDR3 spans 15 amino acids. Germline V CDR1 and CDR2: SGHRS, YFSETQ. This TCR derives from a man under 40 in good health. Sequenced material: blood. The chain recombines TRBV5-1 with TRBJ1-6; 8 bases fit TRBD1. CDR3 DNA: TGCGCCAGCAGCTACCAGACAGGGGATAATTCACCCCTCCACTTT. This codes for CASSYQTGDNSPLHF.